This T cell receptor beta chain was sequenced for a study of blood T cells in healthy people across ages. Findings and limits, study-wide: Per million T cells, TCR beta diversity dropped about linearly as age rose.

Then a second PCR, running roughly 7 to 12 cycles, was carried out with a sample-barcoded 5' primer and a J-beta primer mix. The yield of each sample was at least 2.5 million CDR3-containing paired-end reads. MiXCR, applied by TCRdb to the 5' RACE reads, yields one record per CDR3 protein. The sample contains about 680,000 distinct CDR3 sequences, more than 40% of which appear only once. As to this clonotype: Its target is unknown.

The total RNA that was extracted per sample amounted to at least 6 micrograms. This CDR3 has 12 amino acids. V lost 0 bases to trimming and J lost 6 bases, with 7 bases between them. The germline V gene encodes CDR1 SQVTM and CDR2 ANQGSEA. The TCR comes from a woman between 55 and 75 years old in good health. What was sequenced was blood. The chain recombines TRBV29-1 with TRBJ2-3; D remains ambiguous. The CDR3 DNA reads TGCAGCGTTGAAGATCTTCGGGATACGCAGTATTTT. Residues: CSVEDLRDTQYF.